This T cell receptor (delta chain) appears in the sequencing data of a study of Vδ1+ human thymocytes. Study-wide results and limits: Highly polyclonal TRG and TRD repertoires with Gaussian CDR3 length distributions appeared in thymus.

After alphabeta T cell depletion, CD3+ Vdelta1+ Vdelta2- thymocytes were sorted. Sequences come from RNA converted to cDNA by reverse transcription. The CDR3 regions were amplified by multiplex PCR from V-gene primers to a constant-region primer. TCRdb re-called the multiplex PCR reads through CATT. The data show about 75,000 delta-chain clones, around 34% seen once. On this clone itself: What it binds is not known.

Germline CDR1 and CDR2: TSWWSYY and QGS. The V and J ends lost 5 bases and 0 bases respectively, with 16 bases between them. This CDR3 contains 16 residues. The chain has TRDV1 and TRDJ1, with D perhaps given as TRDD1 or TRDD3 (5 bases each). The source material was Vdelta1+ gamma-delta thymocytes from the thymus. The subset here: FACS-sorted CD3+ TCRalphabeta- TCRVdelta1+ TCRVdelta2- thymocytes. The TCR originated in a boy under two years old who had congenital heart surgery. The CDR3 loop reads CALGNSSGTDTDKLIF. CDR3 DNA: TGTGCTCTTGGGAATAGCTCGGGGACCGACACCGATAAACTCATCTTT.